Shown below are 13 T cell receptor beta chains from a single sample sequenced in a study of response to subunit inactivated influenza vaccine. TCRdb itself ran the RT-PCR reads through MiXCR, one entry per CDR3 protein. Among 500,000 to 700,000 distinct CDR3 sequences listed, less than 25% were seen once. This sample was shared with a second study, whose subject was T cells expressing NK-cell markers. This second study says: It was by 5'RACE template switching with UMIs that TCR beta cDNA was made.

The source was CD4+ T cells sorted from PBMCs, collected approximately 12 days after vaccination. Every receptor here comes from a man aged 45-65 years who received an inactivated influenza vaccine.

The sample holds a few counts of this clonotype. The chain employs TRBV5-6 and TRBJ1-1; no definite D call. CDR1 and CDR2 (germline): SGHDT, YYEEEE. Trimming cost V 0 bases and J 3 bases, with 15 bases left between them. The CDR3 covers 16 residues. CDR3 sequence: CASSLVVRVGYTEAFF. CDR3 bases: TGTGCCAGCAGCTTGGTGGTCAGAGTGGGGTACACTGAAGCTTTCTTT.

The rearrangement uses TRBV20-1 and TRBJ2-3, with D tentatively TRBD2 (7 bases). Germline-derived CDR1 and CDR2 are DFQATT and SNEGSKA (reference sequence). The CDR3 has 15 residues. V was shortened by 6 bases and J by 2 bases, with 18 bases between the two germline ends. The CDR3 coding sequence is TGCAGTGCCCAACGGGGGGCCGGTTCCACAGATACGCAGTATTTT. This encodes CSAQRGAGSTDTQYF.

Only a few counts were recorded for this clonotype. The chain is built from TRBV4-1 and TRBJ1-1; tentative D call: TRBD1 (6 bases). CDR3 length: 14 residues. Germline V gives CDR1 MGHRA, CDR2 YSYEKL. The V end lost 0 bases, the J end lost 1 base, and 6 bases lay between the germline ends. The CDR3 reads CASSQEQGNTEAFF. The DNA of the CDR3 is TGCGCCAGCAGCCAAGAACAGGGGAACACTGAAGCTTTCTTT.

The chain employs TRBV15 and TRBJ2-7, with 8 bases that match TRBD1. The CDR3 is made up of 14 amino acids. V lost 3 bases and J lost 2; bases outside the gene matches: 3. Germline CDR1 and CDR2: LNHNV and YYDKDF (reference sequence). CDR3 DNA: TGTGCCACCAGCAGCGGACAGGGTCCCTACGAGCAGTACTTC. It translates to CATSSGQGPYEQYF.

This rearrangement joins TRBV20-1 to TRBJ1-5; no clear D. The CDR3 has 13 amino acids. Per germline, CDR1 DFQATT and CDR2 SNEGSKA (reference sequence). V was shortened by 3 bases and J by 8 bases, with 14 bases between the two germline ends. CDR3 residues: CSASRTVREPQHF. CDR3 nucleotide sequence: TGCAGTGCTAGTAGGACTGTTCGGGAGCCCCAGCATTTT.

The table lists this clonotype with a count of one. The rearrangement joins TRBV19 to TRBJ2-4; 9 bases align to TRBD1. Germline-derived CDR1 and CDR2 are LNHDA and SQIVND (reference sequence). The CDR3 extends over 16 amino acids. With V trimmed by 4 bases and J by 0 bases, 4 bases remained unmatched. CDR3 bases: TGTGCCAGTAGTACGGGACAGGGACTAGCCAAAAACATTCAGTACTTC. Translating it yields CASSTGQGLAKNIQYF.

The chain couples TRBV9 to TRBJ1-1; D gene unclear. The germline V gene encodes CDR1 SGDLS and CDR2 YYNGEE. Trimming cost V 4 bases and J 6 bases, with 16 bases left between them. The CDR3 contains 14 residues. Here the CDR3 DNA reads TGTGCCAGCAGCCCCCGCGGAGGGTCAGCTGAAGCTTTCTTT. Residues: CASSPRGGSAEAFF.

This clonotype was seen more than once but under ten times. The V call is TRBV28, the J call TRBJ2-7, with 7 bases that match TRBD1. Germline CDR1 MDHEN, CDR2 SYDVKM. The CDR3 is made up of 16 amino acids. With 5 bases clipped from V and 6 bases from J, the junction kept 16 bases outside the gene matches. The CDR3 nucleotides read TGTGCCAGCAGTCGATTTTCTAGGACAGGATTCTTCGAGCAGTACTTC. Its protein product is CASSRFSRTGFFEQYF.

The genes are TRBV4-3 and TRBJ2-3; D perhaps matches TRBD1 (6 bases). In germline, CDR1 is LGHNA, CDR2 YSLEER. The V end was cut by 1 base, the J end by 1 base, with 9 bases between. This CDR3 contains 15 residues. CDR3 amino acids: CASSQGRQGTDTQYF. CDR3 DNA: TGCGCCAGCAGCCAAGGGCGACAGGGCACAGATACGCAGTATTTT.

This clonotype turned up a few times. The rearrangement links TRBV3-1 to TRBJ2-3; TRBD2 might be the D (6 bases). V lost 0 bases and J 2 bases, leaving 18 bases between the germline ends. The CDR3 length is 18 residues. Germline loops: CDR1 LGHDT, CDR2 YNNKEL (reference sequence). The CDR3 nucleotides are TGTGCCAGCAGCCAAGATGAAGCGGGCCCACCCTACACAGATACGCAGTATTTT. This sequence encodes CASSQDEAGPPYTDTQYF.

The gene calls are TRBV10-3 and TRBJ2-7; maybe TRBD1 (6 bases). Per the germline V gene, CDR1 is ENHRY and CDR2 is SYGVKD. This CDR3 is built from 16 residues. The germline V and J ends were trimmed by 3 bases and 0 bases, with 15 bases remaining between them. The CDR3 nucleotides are TGTGCCATCAGTGACACCGGGACAAAAAGCTCCTACGAGCAGTACTTC. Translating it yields CAISDTGTKSSYEQYF.

The CDR3 loop is CSAKTGGNIQYF. The DNA of the CDR3 is TGCAGTGCTAAGACAGGGGGGAACATTCAGTACTTC. This chain uses TRBV20-1 with TRBJ2-4, with 9 bases lining up with TRBD1. V lost 4 bases and J lost 7; bases outside the gene matches: 2. This CDR3 is 12 amino acids long. From germline, CDR1 is DFQATT and CDR2 SNEGSKA (reference sequence).

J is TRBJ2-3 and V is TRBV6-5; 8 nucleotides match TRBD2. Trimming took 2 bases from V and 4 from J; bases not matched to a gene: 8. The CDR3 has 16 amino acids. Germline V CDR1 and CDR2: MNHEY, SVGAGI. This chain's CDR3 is CASSYNPGGQADTQYF. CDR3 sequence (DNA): TGTGCCAGCAGTTACAATCCGGGGGGGCAAGCAGATACGCAGTATTTT.